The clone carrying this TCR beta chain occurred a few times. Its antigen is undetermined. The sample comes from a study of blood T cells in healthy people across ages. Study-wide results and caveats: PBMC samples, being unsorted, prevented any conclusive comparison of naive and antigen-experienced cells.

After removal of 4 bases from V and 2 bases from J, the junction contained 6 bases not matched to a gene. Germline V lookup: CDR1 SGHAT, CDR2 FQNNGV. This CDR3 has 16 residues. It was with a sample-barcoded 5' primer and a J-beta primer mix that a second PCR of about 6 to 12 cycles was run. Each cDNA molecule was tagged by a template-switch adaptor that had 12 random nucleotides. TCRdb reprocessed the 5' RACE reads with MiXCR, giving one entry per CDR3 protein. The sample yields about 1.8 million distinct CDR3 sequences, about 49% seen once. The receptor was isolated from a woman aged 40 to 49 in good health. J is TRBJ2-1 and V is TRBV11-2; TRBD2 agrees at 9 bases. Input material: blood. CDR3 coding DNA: TGTGCCAGCAGCTGGGTTGGCGGGGGGGCCTACAATGAGCAGTTCTTC. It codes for CASSWVGGGAYNEQFF.